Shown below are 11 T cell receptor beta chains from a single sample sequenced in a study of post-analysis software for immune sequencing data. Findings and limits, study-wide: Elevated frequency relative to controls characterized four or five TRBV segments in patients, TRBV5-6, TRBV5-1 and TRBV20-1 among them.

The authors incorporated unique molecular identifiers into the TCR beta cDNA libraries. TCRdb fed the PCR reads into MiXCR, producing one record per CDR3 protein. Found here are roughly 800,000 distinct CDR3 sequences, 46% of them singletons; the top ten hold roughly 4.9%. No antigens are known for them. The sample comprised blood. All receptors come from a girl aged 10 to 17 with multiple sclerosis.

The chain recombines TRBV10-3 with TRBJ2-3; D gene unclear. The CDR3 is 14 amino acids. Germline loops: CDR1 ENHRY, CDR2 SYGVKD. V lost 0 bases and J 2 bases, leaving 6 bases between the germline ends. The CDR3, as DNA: TGTGCCATCAGTGAGTCGGCCCACACAGATACGCAGTATTTT. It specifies CAISESAHTDTQYF.

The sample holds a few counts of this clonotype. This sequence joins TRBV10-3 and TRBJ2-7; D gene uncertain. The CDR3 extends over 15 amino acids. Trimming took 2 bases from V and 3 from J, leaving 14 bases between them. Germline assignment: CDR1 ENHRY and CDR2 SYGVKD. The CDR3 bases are TGTGCCATCAGTGAGGGTATTAGCAGGTACTACGAGCAGTACTTC. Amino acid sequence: CAISEGISRYYEQYF.

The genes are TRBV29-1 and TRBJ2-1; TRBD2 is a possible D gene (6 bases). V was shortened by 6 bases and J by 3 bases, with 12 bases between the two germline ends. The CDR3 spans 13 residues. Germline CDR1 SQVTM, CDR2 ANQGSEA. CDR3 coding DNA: TGCAGCGTGTCTAGCGAGAGCTACAATGAGCAGTTCTTC. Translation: CSVSSESYNEQFF.

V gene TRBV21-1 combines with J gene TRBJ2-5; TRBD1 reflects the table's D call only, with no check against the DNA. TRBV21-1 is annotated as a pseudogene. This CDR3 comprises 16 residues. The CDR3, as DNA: TGTGCCAGCAGCAAAGGGTGCGGACAGGGGCAAGAGACCCAGTACTTC. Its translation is CASSKGCGQGQETQYF.

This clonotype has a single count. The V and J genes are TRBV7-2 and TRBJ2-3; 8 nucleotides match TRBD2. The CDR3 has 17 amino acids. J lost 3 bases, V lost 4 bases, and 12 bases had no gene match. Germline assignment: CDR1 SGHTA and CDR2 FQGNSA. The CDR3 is CASSSILAGTLTDTQYF. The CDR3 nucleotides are TGTGCCAGCAGCTCAATCCTAGCGGGCACCCTAACAGATACGCAGTATTTT.

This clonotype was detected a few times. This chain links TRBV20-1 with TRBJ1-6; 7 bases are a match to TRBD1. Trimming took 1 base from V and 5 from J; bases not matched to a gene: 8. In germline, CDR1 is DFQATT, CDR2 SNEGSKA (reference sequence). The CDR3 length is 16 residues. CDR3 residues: CSARVTGTAHNSPLHF. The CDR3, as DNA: TGCAGTGCTAGAGTGACCGGGACAGCTCATAATTCACCCCTCCACTTT.

This CDR3 is CASSLGTSGRTADTQYF. The DNA for the CDR3 is TGTGCCAGCAGTCTAGGGACTAGCGGGAGAACCGCAGATACGCAGTATTTT. The V gene is TRBV6-2 or TRBV6-3, the J gene TRBJ2-3; 14 bases align to TRBD2. The V gene end was trimmed by 5 bases and the J gene end by 4 bases; junction bases not matched to a gene: 8. The CDR3 is 17 amino acids. Germline V CDR1 and CDR2: MNHEY, SVGEGT.

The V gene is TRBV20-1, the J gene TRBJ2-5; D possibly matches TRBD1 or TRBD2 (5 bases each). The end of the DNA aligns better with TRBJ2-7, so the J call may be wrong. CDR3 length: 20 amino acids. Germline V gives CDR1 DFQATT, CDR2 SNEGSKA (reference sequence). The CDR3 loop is CSVQGSWDGLPGTPTYEQYF. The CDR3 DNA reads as TGCAGTGTCCAGGGATCCTGGGACGGCCTCCCGGGAACCCCGACCTACGAGCAGTACTTC.

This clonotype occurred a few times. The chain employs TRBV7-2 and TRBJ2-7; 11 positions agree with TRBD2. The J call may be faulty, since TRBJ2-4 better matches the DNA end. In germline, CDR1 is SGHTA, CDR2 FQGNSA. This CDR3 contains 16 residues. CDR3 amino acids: CASSLGGLAAQHIQYF. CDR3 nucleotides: TGTGCCAGCAGCTTAGGGGGACTAGCGGCCCAGCACATTCAGTACTTC.

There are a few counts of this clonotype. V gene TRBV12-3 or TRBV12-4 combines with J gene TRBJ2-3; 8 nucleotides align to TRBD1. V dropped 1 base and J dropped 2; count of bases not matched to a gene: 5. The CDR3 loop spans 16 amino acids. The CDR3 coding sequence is TGTGCCAGCAGTTTAGGATCAGGGGGCCTCACAGATACGCAGTATTTT. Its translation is CASSLGSGGLTDTQYF.

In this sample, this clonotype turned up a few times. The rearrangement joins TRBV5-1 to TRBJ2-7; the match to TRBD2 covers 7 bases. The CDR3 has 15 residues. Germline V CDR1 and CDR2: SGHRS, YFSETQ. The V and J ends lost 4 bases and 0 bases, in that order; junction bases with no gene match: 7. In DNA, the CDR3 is TGCGCCAGCAGCCCGGAGGCTAGCGGCTCCTACGAGCAGTACTTC. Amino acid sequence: CASSPEASGSYEQYF.